The 29 T cell receptor beta chains below all came from one sample that was sequenced in a study of blood T cell repertoires in COVID-19. Repertoires were generated with immunoSEQ multiplex PCR, while TCRdb's copy carries only in-frame clones and drops some. This table holds about 120,000 clones, 90% found once. Sequencing was carried out using peripheral blood. The receptors derive from a woman aged 55-70 years with COVID-19, enrolled during active disease.

J is TRBJ1-4 and V is TRBV5-6, with D possibly matching TRBD1 (5 bases). The CDR3 length is 15 residues. The germline gives CDR1 SGHDT, CDR2 YYEEEE. V was pared by 0 bases and J by 5 bases, with 11 bases between. Here the CDR3 reads CASSLETGQNEKLFF. In nucleotides, the CDR3 is TGTGCCAGCAGCTTGGAAACAGGTCAAAATGAAAAACTGTTTTTT.

The table lists this clone with a count of one. The chain uses TRBV7-3 and TRBJ2-3; 7 nucleotides line up with TRBD2. Looked up from germline, CDR1 is SGHTA and CDR2 is FQGTGA. The CDR3 runs 15 residues. With V trimmed by 2 bases and J by 3 bases, 5 bases remained unmatched. CDR3 DNA sequence: TGTGCCAGCAGCTTAGGCGGGGGAACAACAGATACGCAGTATTTT. Its protein product is CASSLGGGTTDTQYF. Supplemented by reference TRBV7-3 and TRBJ2-3, the full variable domain reads GAGVSQTPSNKVTEKGKYVELRCDPISGHTALYWYRQSLGQGPEFLIYFQGTGAADDSGLPNDRFFAVRPEGSVSTLKIQRTERGDSAVYLCASSLGGGTTDTQYFGPGTRLTVL.

The V call is TRBV2, the J call TRBJ1-2, with a tentative D call TRBD1 (6 bases). The germline V gene encodes CDR1 SNHLY and CDR2 FYNNEI. The CDR3 runs to 14 residues. Trimming pared 3 bases from V and 2 bases from J, leaving 10 bases between. Here the CDR3 DNA reads TGTGCCAGCAGTGATGCGGGGGCGAACTATGGCTACACCTTC. Translated: CASSDAGANYGYTF.

The rearrangement joins TRBV11-1 to TRBJ1-4, with TRBD1 as a possible D gene (5 bases). This CDR3 is built from 14 residues. V lost 3 bases and J 7 bases, leaving 12 bases between the germline ends. The germline CDR1 and CDR2 sequences are SGHAT and FQDESV (reference sequence). Here the CDR3 DNA reads TGTGCCAGCAGCTTTACCCCGACAGCTGAAAAACTGTTTTTT. Translating gives CASSFTPTAEKLFF.

V is TRBV29-1 and J is TRBJ2-7; unclear D gene. The CDR3 covers 12 residues. Germline-derived CDR1 and CDR2 are SQVTM and ANQGSEA. The V end was cut by 4 bases, the J end by 3 bases, with 10 bases between. In DNA, the CDR3 is TGCAGCGTTGTGAAACCGAGCTACGAGCAGTACTTC. Its translation: CSVVKPSYEQYF.

This clone was counted only a few times. The gene calls are TRBV14 and TRBJ2-3; 8 bases are shared with TRBD1. Per germline, CDR1 SGHDN and CDR2 FVKESK. Germline trimming cut 0 bases from V and 7 bases from J; bases unmatched to any gene: 12. The CDR3 contains 17 residues. The CDR3: CASSQDDRPGGKYTQYF. The CDR3 nucleotides are TGTGCCAGCAGCCAAGATGATAGGCCAGGGGGCAAGTATACGCAGTATTTT.

The DNA of the CDR3 is TGTGCCAGCAGCTCGGGACAGCCGTGGAACACTGAAGCTTTCTTT. Protein product: CASSSGQPWNTEAFF. V and J are TRBV14 and TRBJ1-1; TRBD1 aligns across 7 bases. Germline CDR1 SGHDN, CDR2 FVKESK. The CDR3 has 15 residues. The V segment lost 5 bases and the J segment 1 base; nucleotides outside the gene matches: 7.

This clone was picked up a small number of times. This rearrangement joins TRBV5-8 to TRBJ2-7, with 8 bases matching TRBD1. The V segment lost 2 bases and the J segment 2 bases; nucleotides outside the gene matches: 6. There are 15 residues in the CDR3. From germline, CDR1 is SGHTS and CDR2 YDEGEE. This chain's CDR3 is CASSLGQGITYEQYF. The CDR3 DNA reads as TGTGCCAGCAGCTTAGGACAGGGTATTACCTACGAGCAGTACTTC.

This chain links TRBV7-2 with TRBJ2-3, with 7 bases aligning to TRBD2. V dropped 3 bases and J dropped 4; count of bases not matched to a gene: 10. CDR1 and CDR2 (germline): SGHTA, FQGNSA. The CDR3 has 16 amino acids. This chain's CDR3 is CASSFVAGVGADTQYF. In nucleotides, the CDR3 is TGTGCCAGCAGCTTTGTTGCGGGGGTGGGGGCAGATACGCAGTATTTT. Looking up the rest from reference TRBV7-2 and TRBJ2-3 gives the full variable domain: GAGVSQSPSNKVTEKGKDVELRCDPISGHTALYWYRQSLGQGLEFLIYFQGNSAPDKSGLPSDRFSAERTGGSVSTLTIQRTQQEDSAVYLCASSFVAGVGADTQYFGPGTRLTVL.

The V and J genes are TRBV18 and TRBJ2-2; D may be TRBD1 (7 bases). This CDR3 comprises 15 residues. Trimming removed 2 bases at V and 7 bases at J, with 14 bases between. The germline CDR1 and CDR2 sequences are KGHSH and LQKENI. The CDR3 is CASSPSAGGNGELFF. In DNA form, the CDR3 reads TGTGCCAGCTCACCATCGGCAGGGGGGAACGGGGAGCTGTTTTTT.

Only a few counts were recorded for this clone. The rearrangement joins TRBV7-2 to TRBJ2-7; the D gene is possibly TRBD1 (6 bases). CDR3 length equals 13 residues. Germline values: CDR1 SGHTA, CDR2 FQGNSA. V was cut by 5 bases and J by 7 bases, with 15 bases left in between. CDR3 DNA: TGTGCCAGCAGCCTAAGACAGGTTAGGGAGCAGTACTTC. Its protein is CASSLRQVREQYF.

The gene calls are TRBV25-1 and TRBJ2-7, with 7 bases aligning to TRBD1. The junction had 5 bases not matched to a gene; V was cut back by 6 bases and J by 3 bases. CDR3 length equals 13 residues. Germline V lookup: CDR1 MGHDK, CDR2 SYGVNS. CDR3 bases: TGTGCCAGCAGCAAACAGGGGAGCTACGAGCAGTACTTC. Its translation is CASSKQGSYEQYF.

The chain employs TRBV6-5 and TRBJ2-7, with D maybe TRBD1 (6 bases). Germline V CDR1 and CDR2: MNHEY, SVGAGI. V lost 7 bases, J lost 4 bases, and 17 bases lay in between. The length of the CDR3 is 14 residues. The CDR3 DNA follows: TGTGCCAGCAACCAAGGGGGACACTTATACGAGCAGTACTTC. Translation gives CASNQGGHLYEQYF.

J is TRBJ1-1 and V is TRBV7-9, with D possibly matching TRBD1 (5 bases). CDR1 and CDR2 from the germline V gene are SEHNR and FQNEAQ (reference sequence). Trimming removed 6 bases from V and 5 bases from J, with 16 bases in between. The CDR3 sequence is 14 residues long. Here the CDR3 reads CASRSWGGETEAFF. The CDR3 DNA reads as TGTGCCAGCAGATCGTGGGGGGGTGAGACTGAAGCTTTCTTT.

The CDR3 bases are TGTGCCAGCAGTCAGATCTCTGGAAACACCATATATTTT. Translation gives CASSQISGNTIYF. The chain has TRBV12-3 or TRBV12-4 and TRBJ1-3; D unclear. The V end was cut by 5 bases, the J end by 0 bases, with 5 bases between. This CDR3 is 13 amino acids long.

Notes on this clone: This specimen includes other DNA sequences encoding the same CDR3. V and J are TRBV19 and TRBJ2-7, with 8 bases aligning to TRBD1. Germline values: CDR1 LNHDA, CDR2 SQIVND (reference sequence). With V trimmed by 3 bases and J by 3 bases, 1 base remained unmatched. This CDR3 comprises 13 residues. The CDR3 reads CASSIDRGYEQYF. CDR3 DNA: TGTGCCAGTAGTATTGACAGGGGCTACGAGCAGTACTTC.

The rearrangement joins TRBV20-1 to TRBJ1-5; 8 bases are a match to TRBD1. The J segment lost 0 bases and the V segment lost 3 bases, leaving 10 bases of the junction unmatched. Germline V CDR1 and CDR2: DFQATT, SNEGSKA (reference sequence). CDR3 length equals 17 residues. CDR3 DNA: TGCAGTGCTAGTACGGCAGGGGGCCCGGTTAGCAATCAGCCCCAGCATTTT. Translating gives CSASTAGGPVSNQPQHF.

The CDR3 region has the DNA TGTGCCAGCAGCTTAGAGGTGCGAGGAGGTCGAGACGAGCAGTACTTC. This gives the protein CASSLEVRGGRDEQYF. V and J are TRBV11-2 and TRBJ2-7, with a weak D call TRBD2 (5 bases). The CDR3 is 16 residues long. Germline assignment: CDR1 SGHAT and CDR2 FQNNGV. With 0 bases removed from V and 5 bases from J, the gap between germline ends came to 17 bases.

The chain carries TRBV5-4 and TRBJ1-2, with D unclear. Trimming pared 4 bases from V and 8 bases from J, leaving 15 bases between. The CDR3 totals 13 residues. Germline CDR1 is SGHNT and CDR2 is YYREEE (reference sequence). The CDR3 DNA sequence: TGTGCCAGCAGCCCCGGCCCTTTGGAGGGCTACACCTTC. This translates into CASSPGPLEGYTF.

CDR3 in amino acids: CASSSRDSTYEQYF. The CDR3 region has the DNA TGTGCCAGCAGTTCCCGGGACAGCACCTACGAGCAGTACTTC. The V call is TRBV6-6, the J call TRBJ2-7; 7 nucleotides line up with TRBD1. The CDR3 consists of 14 residues. CDR1 and CDR2 from the germline V gene are MNHNY and SVGAGI (reference sequence). V was pared by 4 bases and J by 2 bases, with 5 bases of the junction left unmatched.

This clone was observed a single time. J is TRBJ1-2 and V is TRBV5-1; TRBD1 matches 10 bases. The germline gives CDR1 SGHRS, CDR2 YFSETQ. The CDR3 has 13 residues. J lost 8 bases, V lost 4 bases, and 5 bases had no gene match. As DNA, the CDR3 is TGCGCCAGCAGCCTGACAGGGGGCCAAGGCTACACCTTC. It is translated as CASSLTGGQGYTF.

The V call is TRBV3-1 (or the pseudogene TRBV3-2), the J call TRBJ1-1; D is perhaps TRBD1 (5 bases). Germline CDR1 and CDR2: LGHDT and YNNKEL (reference sequence). The CDR3 has 20 amino acids. V was cut by 0 bases and J by 2 bases, with 25 bases left in between. This chain's CDR3 is CASSQDRRVRTPKRNTEAFF. The CDR3 nucleotides are TGTGCCAGCAGCCAAGACCGCAGGGTCCGTACCCCGAAAAGAAACACTGAAGCTTTCTTT.

CDR3 sequence: CATSRDPGSSYNEQFF. CDR3 bases: TGTGCCACCAGCAGAGATCCAGGAAGCTCCTACAATGAGCAGTTCTTC. The chain uses TRBV15 and TRBJ2-1; D uncertain. CDR1 and CDR2 (germline): LNHNV, YYDKDF (reference sequence). The ends were cut back, 0 bases at V and 0 bases at J, with 9 bases in the middle. CDR3 length equals 16 residues. The full variable domain, rest sourced from reference TRBV15 and TRBJ2-1, is DAMVIQNPRYQVTQFGKPVTLSCSQTLNHNVMYWYQQKSSQAPKLLFHYYDKDFNNEADTPDNFQSRRPNTSFCFLDIRSPGLGDTAMYLCATSRDPGSSYNEQFFGPGTRLTVL.

The chain uses TRBV27 and TRBJ1-1; D possibly corresponds to TRBD1 (6 bases). Trimming took 5 bases from V and 3 from J, leaving 28 bases between them. This CDR3 contains 19 residues. CDR1 is MNHEY and CDR2 is SMNVEV in the germline V gene (reference sequence). Here the CDR3 reads CASSLRPHLRTGRDTEAFF. As DNA, the CDR3 is TGTGCCAGCAGTCTTCGACCCCACTTACGAACAGGGAGAGACACTGAAGCTTTCTTT.

The chain is built from TRBV25-1 and TRBJ1-4, with 9 bases matching TRBD1. Trimming took 7 bases from V and 7 from J; bases not matched to a gene: 10. CDR3 length: 15 residues. Germline assignment: CDR1 MGHDK and CDR2 SYGVNS. This CDR3 is CASTPTGQGFEKLFF. The DNA for the CDR3 is TGTGCCAGCACCCCGACGGGACAGGGCTTTGAAAAACTGTTTTTT.

The rearrangement joins TRBV4-3 to TRBJ1-2; 9 nucleotides align to TRBD1. V lost 1 base and J lost 8; bases outside the gene matches: 8. The CDR3 spans 15 residues. CDR1 is LGHNA and CDR2 is YSLEER in the germline V gene. This CDR3 is CASSQVGTGRGGYTF. DNA for the CDR3: TGCGCCAGCAGCCAAGTAGGGACAGGGCGTGGAGGCTACACCTTC.

This clone was seen only once. The chain links TRBV29-1 to TRBJ2-7; 7 bases line up with TRBD1. V shed 0 bases and J 3 bases; nucleotides not matched to a gene: 5. This CDR3 comprises 14 residues. The germline CDR1 and CDR2 sequences are SQVTM and ANQGSEA. CDR3: CSVEEGTESYEQYF. As DNA, the CDR3 is TGCAGCGTTGAAGAGGGGACAGAAAGCTACGAGCAGTACTTC.

This clone was detected a few times. The chain is built from TRBV10-1 and TRBJ2-1, with TRBD2 matching 10 bases. The ends lost 5 bases at V and 4 bases at J; junction bases unmatched: 8. The CDR3 has 16 amino acids. CDR1 WNHNN and CDR2 SYGVQD come from the germline V gene (reference sequence). The CDR3 DNA reads TGCGCCAGCAGTCCGGATCTAGCGGGGGAATACAATGAGCAGTTCTTC. Protein product: CASSPDLAGEYNEQFF.

The chain employs TRBV5-6 and TRBJ2-1, with D maybe TRBD2 (5 bases). This CDR3 comprises 14 residues. The V and J ends lost 7 bases and 8 bases respectively, with 19 bases between them. Germline V CDR1 and CDR2: SGHDT, YYEEEE. The CDR3 protein is CASLSTGNWDEQFF. The CDR3 nucleotides read TGTGCCAGCCTTTCTACGGGGAATTGGGATGAGCAGTTCTTC.